These T cell receptor beta chains were read from a single sample in a study of control samples from healthy donors and cancer patients. TCRdb keeps only in-frame clones here, not all; method: immunoSEQ multiplex PCR. The sample shows roughly 86,000 clones, about nine tenths of them seen only once. The source material was blood. These receptor sequences come from a woman between 18 and 29 years old in good health. The CDR3 runs from the conserved cysteine through the conserved F or W. The order of the fields is D gene, clone size, V gene, J gene, CDR3 DNA, CDR3 protein. A D gene is named only where the DNA matches it firmly. Only some rows state a clone size, as once, few, many or a class for expanded clones.

d_gene: .
abundance: .
v_gene: TRBV5-4
j_gene: TRBJ2-5
CDR3nt: TGTGCCAGCAGCTTGGCCGTCAGTCAAGAGACCCAGTACTTC
CDR3aa: CASSLAVSQETQYF

d_gene: .
abundance: .
v_gene: TRBV5-6
j_gene: TRBJ2-3
CDR3nt: TGTGCCAGCAGTTCCCTCCTTTTCGCGGGGTCTTGGGATACGCAGTATTTT
CDR3aa: CASSSLLFAGSWDTQYF

d_gene: .
abundance: .
v_gene: TRBV4-1
j_gene: TRBJ2-3
CDR3nt: TGCGCCAGCAGCCAAGACCGGATTTCAGATACGCAGTATTTT
CDR3aa: CASSQDRISDTQYF

d_gene: TRBD1
abundance: .
v_gene: TRBV11-2
j_gene: TRBJ2-2
CDR3nt: TGTGCCAGCAGCTTAGAGGACAGGGGAATTTTCGGGGAGCTGTTTTTT
CDR3aa: CASSLEDRGIFGELFF

d_gene: .
abundance: .
v_gene: TRBV18
j_gene: TRBJ1-1
CDR3nt: TGTGCCAGCTCACCACAACAGGATGGATCCACTGAAGCTTTCTTT
CDR3aa: CASSPQQDGSTEAFF

d_gene: .
abundance: .
v_gene: TRBV4-1
j_gene: TRBJ1-3
CDR3nt: TGCGCCAGCAGCCTCAGAGGCCCAGCTGGATCCGGAAACACCATATATTTT
CDR3aa: CASSLRGPAGSGNTIYF

d_gene: .
abundance: .
v_gene: TRBV9
j_gene: TRBJ2-7
CDR3nt: TGTGCCAGCAGCCCCCGGGGTAGCTACGAGCAGTACTTC
CDR3aa: CASSPRGSYEQYF

d_gene: .
abundance: .
v_gene: TRBV18
j_gene: TRBJ2-2
CDR3nt: TGTGCCAGCTCACCACCCCAGGGACCGAACACCGGGGAGCTGTTTTTT
CDR3aa: CASSPPQGPNTGELFF

d_gene: .
abundance: .
v_gene: TRBV6-5
j_gene: TRBJ2-2
CDR3nt: TGTGCCAGCGGCAGTGGGGGGGGCGGCGGGGAGCTGTTTTTT
CDR3aa: CASGSGGGGGELFF

d_gene: .
abundance: .
v_gene: TRBV19
j_gene: TRBJ2-2
CDR3nt: TGTGCCAGCCAAAGGGGGGGTTCGAACACCGGGGAGCTGTTTTTT
CDR3aa: CASQRGGSNTGELFF

d_gene: TRBD1
abundance: .
v_gene: TRBV9
j_gene: TRBJ1-2
CDR3nt: TGTGCCAGCAGCGTACTGGGAACAGGGGGCGACTATGGCTACACCTTC
CDR3aa: CASSVLGTGGDYGYTF

d_gene: TRBD2
abundance: .
v_gene: TRBV19
j_gene: TRBJ2-1
CDR3nt: TGTGCCAGTAGTGCTACTTTGCGGGGGGGATATGAGCAGTTCTTC
CDR3aa: CASSATLRGGYEQFF

d_gene: .
abundance: .
v_gene: TRBV6-6
j_gene: TRBJ1-1
CDR3nt: TGTGCCAGCATCATGGAAGGGGCCCGGTACACTGAAGCTTTCTTT
CDR3aa: CASIMEGARYTEAFF

d_gene: .
abundance: .
v_gene: TRBV13
j_gene: TRBJ2-1
CDR3nt: TGTGCCAGCAGCTTAGGAAGTCCCTACAATGAGCAGTTCTTC
CDR3aa: CASSLGSPYNEQFF

d_gene: .
abundance: .
v_gene: TRBV11-3
j_gene: TRBJ2-7
CDR3nt: TGTGCCAGCAGCTTGGGGGTGACAGCTCGCGACGAGCAGTACTTC
CDR3aa: CASSLGVTARDEQYF

d_gene: TRBD2
abundance: .
v_gene: TRBV19
j_gene: TRBJ2-3
CDR3nt: TGTGCCAGTAGTATACTAGCGGGAGATACGCAGTATTTT
CDR3aa: CASSILAGDTQYF

d_gene: TRBD1
abundance: .
v_gene: TRBV9
j_gene: TRBJ2-3
CDR3nt: TGTGCCAGCAGCCCATCGACAGGGGGGGCAGATACGCAGTATTTT
CDR3aa: CASSPSTGGADTQYF

d_gene: .
abundance: .
v_gene: TRBV9
j_gene: TRBJ2-1
CDR3nt: TGTGCCAGCAGCGTAGACCGAGCCAATGAGCAGTTCTTC
CDR3aa: CASSVDRANEQFF

d_gene: .
abundance: .
v_gene: TRBV2
j_gene: TRBJ2-3
CDR3nt: TGTGCCAGCAGACGTGCCGGGGCGCAGAGAGATACGCAGTATTTT
CDR3aa: CASRRAGAQRDTQYF

d_gene: TRBD1
abundance: .
v_gene: TRBV6-5
j_gene: TRBJ1-4
CDR3nt: TGTGCCAGCAGTTTGACAGGGGAGGATGAAAAACTGTTTTTT
CDR3aa: CASSLTGEDEKLFF

d_gene: .
abundance: .
v_gene: TRBV6-1
j_gene: TRBJ1-1
CDR3nt: TGTGCCAGCAGTGAAGGGGTGAACACTGAAGCTTTCTTT
CDR3aa: CASSEGVNTEAFF

d_gene: .
abundance: few
v_gene: TRBV7-8
j_gene: TRBJ2-7
CDR3nt: TGTGCCAGCAGCTTAGGGAACAGCTACGAGCAGTACTTC
CDR3aa: CASSLGNSYEQYF

d_gene: .
abundance: .
v_gene: TRBV19
j_gene: TRBJ1-1
CDR3nt: TGTGCCAGTAGAGTAAACGGGGGGAACACTGAAGCTTTCTTT
CDR3aa: CASRVNGGNTEAFF

d_gene: .
abundance: .
v_gene: TRBV5-1
j_gene: TRBJ1-2
CDR3nt: TGCGCCAGCACTCCTGCGGGTGCGGAAGGCTACACCTTC
CDR3aa: CASTPAGAEGYTF

d_gene: TRBD2
abundance: .
v_gene: TRBV3-1/TRBV3-2
j_gene: TRBJ2-3
CDR3nt: TGTGCCAGCAGCCTTACTAGCGGGGCCGCAGATACGCAGTATTTT
CDR3aa: CASSLTSGAADTQYF

d_gene: .
abundance: .
v_gene: TRBV11-2
j_gene: TRBJ2-1
CDR3nt: TGTGCCAGCAGCTTAGATCCCGGCGGCGAGCAGTTCTTC
CDR3aa: CASSLDPGGEQFF

d_gene: .
abundance: once
v_gene: TRBV14
j_gene: TRBJ2-5
CDR3nt: TGTGCCAGCAGCCAAGCTGAGACCCAGTACTTC
CDR3aa: CASSQAETQYF

d_gene: TRBD2
abundance: .
v_gene: TRBV29-1
j_gene: TRBJ2-7
CDR3nt: TGCAGCGTCGCCGGACTAGCGGGGGGACACGAGCAGTACTTC
CDR3aa: CSVAGLAGGHEQYF

d_gene: .
abundance: .
v_gene: TRBV5-1
j_gene: TRBJ1-1
CDR3nt: TGCGCCAGCAGCTTGGGGGGATCGAACACTGAAGCTTTCTTT
CDR3aa: CASSLGGSNTEAFF

d_gene: .
abundance: .
v_gene: TRBV11-2
j_gene: TRBJ1-2
CDR3nt: TGTGCCAGCAGCTTTTCACGGGATGGCTACACCTTC
CDR3aa: CASSFSRDGYTF

d_gene: .
abundance: .
v_gene: TRBV11-2
j_gene: TRBJ1-1
CDR3nt: TGTGCCAGCAGCCGTGGGGTCCCCACTGAAGCTTTCTTT
CDR3aa: CASSRGVPTEAFF

d_gene: .
abundance: .
v_gene: TRBV3-1/TRBV3-2
j_gene: TRBJ2-7
CDR3nt: TGTGCCAGCAGGCGGAGGGGGCGGTACGAGCAGTACTTC
CDR3aa: CASRRRGRYEQYF

d_gene: TRBD1
abundance: .
v_gene: TRBV6-1
j_gene: TRBJ1-2
CDR3nt: TGTGCCAGCAGTGATGGACAGGGGTTATATGGCTACACCTTC
CDR3aa: CASSDGQGLYGYTF

d_gene: .
abundance: few
v_gene: TRBV6-5
j_gene: TRBJ1-2
CDR3nt: TGTGCCAGCAGAGGGGGTTCAGACTATGGCTACACCTTC
CDR3aa: CASRGGSDYGYTF

d_gene: TRBD1
abundance: .
v_gene: TRBV2
j_gene: TRBJ1-1
CDR3nt: TGTGCCAGCGGATTCACAGGGGTGAACACTGAAGCTTTCTTT
CDR3aa: CASGFTGVNTEAFF

d_gene: .
abundance: .
v_gene: TRBV6-5
j_gene: TRBJ1-3
CDR3nt: TGTGCCAGCCGCTTGGGCCAGTCTGGAAACACCATATATTTT
CDR3aa: CASRLGQSGNTIYF

d_gene: .
abundance: .
v_gene: TRBV10-1
j_gene: TRBJ2-7
CDR3nt: TGCGCCAGCAGTGATCAACCGACCGCAACGCGGCAGTACTTC
CDR3aa: CASSDQPTATRQYF

d_gene: .
abundance: .
v_gene: TRBV20-1
j_gene: TRBJ1-2
CDR3nt: TGCAGTGCCCCTGAGGCGGAATTGGACACCTTC
CDR3aa: CSAPEAELDTF

d_gene: .
abundance: .
v_gene: TRBV27
j_gene: TRBJ1-1
CDR3nt: TGTGCCAGCAGTTCAGGATGGAACACTGAAGCTTTCTTT
CDR3aa: CASSSGWNTEAFF

d_gene: .
abundance: .
v_gene: TRBV5-6
j_gene: TRBJ1-6
CDR3nt: TGTGCCAGCAGCCCCGAGGGGGGGTATAATTCACCCCTCCACTTT
CDR3aa: CASSPEGGYNSPLHF